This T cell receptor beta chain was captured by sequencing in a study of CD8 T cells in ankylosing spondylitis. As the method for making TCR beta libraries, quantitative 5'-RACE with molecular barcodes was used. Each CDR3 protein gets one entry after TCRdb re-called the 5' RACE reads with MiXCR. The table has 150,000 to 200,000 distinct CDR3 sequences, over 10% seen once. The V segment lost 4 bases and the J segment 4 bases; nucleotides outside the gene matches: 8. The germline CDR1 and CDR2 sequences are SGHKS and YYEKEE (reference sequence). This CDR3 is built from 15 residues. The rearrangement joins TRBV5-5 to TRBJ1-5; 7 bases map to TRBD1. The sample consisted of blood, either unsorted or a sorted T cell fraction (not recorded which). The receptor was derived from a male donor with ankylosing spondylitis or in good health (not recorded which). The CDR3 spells CASSPETGLNQPQHF. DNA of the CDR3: TGTGCCAGCAGCCCGGAGACAGGGTTAAATCAGCCCCAGCATTTT.